A selection of T cell receptor beta chains follows, all from one sample in a study of cytomegalovirus exposure and HLA in healthy donors. The repertoire was sequenced with immunoSEQ multiplex PCR; TCRdb's copy has only in-frame clones and lacks some. The top ten hold approximately 2.6% of the sample, which has roughly 99,000 clones, over 80% seen once. Sequencing was performed on PBMCs. The receptors originated from a man aged 25-45 years in good health and CMV-seropositive. The conserved cysteine and the conserved F or W are not part of the CDR3 here. Each record gives: J gene, V gene, CDR3 protein.

J gene: TRBJ1-4; V gene: TRBV25-1; CDR3 protein: ASSESGRVSNEKLF
J gene: TRBJ2-7; V gene: TRBV2; CDR3 protein: ASKGTSGGRLEQY
J gene: TRBJ2-1; V gene: TRBV11-3; CDR3 protein: ASSLDQALAGGEQF
J gene: TRBJ2-7; V gene: TRBV7-9; CDR3 protein: ASSFGGTGGYEQY
J gene: TRBJ1-2; V gene: TRBV6-6; CDR3 protein: ASSNSGDRGNT
J gene: TRBJ2-7; V gene: TRBV7-9; CDR3 protein: SSRTGIHEQY
J gene: TRBJ1-2; V gene: TRBV2; CDR3 protein: AGTGTGDYGYT
J gene: TRBJ2-1; V gene: TRBV7-2; CDR3 protein: ASSLAVGGSYNEQF
J gene: TRBJ1-4; V gene: TRBV7-9; CDR3 protein: ASSPRQGASNEKLF
J gene: TRBJ1-1; V gene: TRBV7-3; CDR3 protein: ASSRGEADTEAF
J gene: TRBJ2-7; V gene: TRBV6-5; CDR3 protein: ASSYVGGGTYEQY
J gene: TRBJ1-4; V gene: TRBV7-2; CDR3 protein: ASSLVGVGEKLF
J gene: TRBJ2-5; V gene: TRBV19; CDR3 protein: ASSIHFSARGPAFQETQY
J gene: TRBJ1-3; V gene: TRBV5-1; CDR3 protein: ASSSSGGAGNTIY
J gene: TRBJ2-1; V gene: TRBV27; CDR3 protein: ASSFRVGQGYNEQF
J gene: TRBJ2-3; V gene: TRBV19; CDR3 protein: ASSPGGYSTDTQY
J gene: TRBJ1-4; V gene: TRBV7-9; CDR3 protein: ASSSSGAPNEKLF
J gene: TRBJ1-1; V gene: TRBV7-9; CDR3 protein: ASSLPPEDFHEVGKAF
J gene: TRBJ2-3; V gene: TRBV19; CDR3 protein: ASSIYAGVDTQY
J gene: TRBJ1-2; V gene: TRBV6-1; CDR3 protein: ASSNRVGTAYGYT
J gene: TRBJ2-7; V gene: TRBV5-1; CDR3 protein: ASSLEVTGPSGGQY
J gene: TRBJ2-1; V gene: TRBV2; CDR3 protein: ASSTSNEQF
J gene: TRBJ2-3; V gene: TRBV5-1; CDR3 protein: ASSPLAGGSTDTQY
J gene: TRBJ1-3; V gene: TRBV10-3; CDR3 protein: AIALGVLGNTIY
J gene: TRBJ1-1; V gene: TRBV5-6; CDR3 protein: ASSFSGGGVTF
J gene: TRBJ1-1; V gene: TRBV6-5; CDR3 protein: ASSTGGTEAF
J gene: TRBJ2-2; V gene: TRBV18; CDR3 protein: ASSPLTGQNTGELF
J gene: TRBJ1-5; V gene: TRBV4-1; CDR3 protein: ASSPSWSNQPQH
J gene: TRBJ1-1; V gene: TRBV27; CDR3 protein: ASSLLEGTTEAF
J gene: TRBJ1-2; V gene: TRBV9; CDR3 protein: ASSPRPGSIGYT
J gene: TRBJ1-1; V gene: TRBV10-2; CDR3 protein: ASRAQGRTEAF
J gene: TRBJ2-5; V gene: TRBV30; CDR3 protein: AWIQGTYQETQY
J gene: TRBJ2-1; V gene: TRBV5-4; CDR3 protein: ASSLETSGVYEQF
J gene: TRBJ1-4; V gene: TRBV9; CDR3 protein: ASSTSPWGGAEKLF
J gene: TRBJ2-3; V gene: TRBV6-4; CDR3 protein: ASSETSGGTDTQY
J gene: TRBJ1-1; V gene: TRBV2; CDR3 protein: ASSDRDIATEAF
J gene: TRBJ1-1; V gene: TRBV6-1; CDR3 protein: ASSGTGFDTEAF
J gene: TRBJ2-7; V gene: TRBV5-4; CDR3 protein: ASSRGLAGGYEQY
J gene: TRBJ2-5; V gene: TRBV7-7; CDR3 protein: ASSPATSVAETQY
J gene: TRBJ2-5; V gene: TRBV29-1; CDR3 protein: SGDREWTQY
J gene: TRBJ1-1; V gene: TRBV13; CDR3 protein: ASSFSGHTNTEAF
J gene: TRBJ1-5; V gene: TRBV4-1; CDR3 protein: ASSQDGTGGQPQH
J gene: TRBJ1-6; V gene: TRBV19; CDR3 protein: ASSGQGSSPLH
J gene: TRBJ1-3; V gene: TRBV7-9; CDR3 protein: ASSLVRPSGNTIY
J gene: TRBJ2-2; V gene: TRBV4-2; CDR3 protein: ASSQEVAGGPGELF
J gene: TRBJ2-7; V gene: TRBV6-6; CDR3 protein: ASSWAGTYEQY
J gene: TRBJ1-4; V gene: TRBV6-5; CDR3 protein: ASSRQGGNEKLF
J gene: TRBJ1-3; V gene: TRBV7-9; CDR3 protein: ASSLYTGNTIY
J gene: TRBJ2-5; V gene: TRBV5-1; CDR3 protein: ASSFLNGETQY
J gene: TRBJ2-7; V gene: TRBV6-5; CDR3 protein: ASSYGLGQHYEQY
J gene: TRBJ1-2; V gene: TRBV5-4; CDR3 protein: ASSWDRNYGYT
J gene: TRBJ1-1; V gene: TRBV2; CDR3 protein: ASDGGAEAF